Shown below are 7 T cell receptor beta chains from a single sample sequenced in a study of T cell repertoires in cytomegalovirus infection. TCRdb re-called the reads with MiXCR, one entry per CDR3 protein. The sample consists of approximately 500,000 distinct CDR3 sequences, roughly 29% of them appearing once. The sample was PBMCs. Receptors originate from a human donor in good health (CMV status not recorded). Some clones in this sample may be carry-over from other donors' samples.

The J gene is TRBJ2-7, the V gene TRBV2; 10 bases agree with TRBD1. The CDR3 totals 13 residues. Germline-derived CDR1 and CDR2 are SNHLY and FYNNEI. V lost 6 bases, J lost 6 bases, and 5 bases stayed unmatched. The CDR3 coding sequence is TGTGCCAGCAGCCGTGACAGGGGGCCCGAGCAGTACTTC. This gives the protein CASSRDRGPEQYF.

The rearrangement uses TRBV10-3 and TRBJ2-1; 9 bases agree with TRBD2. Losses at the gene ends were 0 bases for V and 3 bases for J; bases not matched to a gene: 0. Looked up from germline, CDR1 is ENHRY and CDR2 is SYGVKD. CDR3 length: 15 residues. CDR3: CAISESTSGYNEQFF. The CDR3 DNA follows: TGTGCCATCAGTGAGTCGACTAGCGGCTACAATGAGCAGTTCTTC.

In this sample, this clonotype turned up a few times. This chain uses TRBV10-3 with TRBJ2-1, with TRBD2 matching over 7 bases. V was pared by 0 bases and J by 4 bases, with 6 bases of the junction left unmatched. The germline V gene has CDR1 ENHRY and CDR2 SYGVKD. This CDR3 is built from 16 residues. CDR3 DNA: TGTGCCATCAGTGAGTCTGCCACTAGCGCGTACAATGAGCAGTTCTTC. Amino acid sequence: CAISESATSAYNEQFF.

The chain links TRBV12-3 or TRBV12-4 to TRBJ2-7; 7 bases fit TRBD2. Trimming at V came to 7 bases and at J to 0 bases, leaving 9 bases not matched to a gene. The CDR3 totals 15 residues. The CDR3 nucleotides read TGTGCCAGCATCTATGGGGGGGATGCCTCCTACGAGCAGTACTTC. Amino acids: CASIYGGDASYEQYF.

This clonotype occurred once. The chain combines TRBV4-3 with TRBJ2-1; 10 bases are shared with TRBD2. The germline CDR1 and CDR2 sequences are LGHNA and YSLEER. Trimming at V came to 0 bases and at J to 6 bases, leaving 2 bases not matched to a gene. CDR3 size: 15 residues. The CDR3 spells CASSQESGRANEQFF. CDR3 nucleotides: TGCGCCAGCAGCCAAGAGAGCGGGAGGGCCAATGAGCAGTTCTTC.

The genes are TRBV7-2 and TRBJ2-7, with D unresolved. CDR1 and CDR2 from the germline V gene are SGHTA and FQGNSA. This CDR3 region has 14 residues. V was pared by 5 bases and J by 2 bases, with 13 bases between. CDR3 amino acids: CASSPWTSTYEQYF. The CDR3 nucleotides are TGTGCCAGCAGCCCATGGACGAGTACCTACGAGCAGTACTTC.

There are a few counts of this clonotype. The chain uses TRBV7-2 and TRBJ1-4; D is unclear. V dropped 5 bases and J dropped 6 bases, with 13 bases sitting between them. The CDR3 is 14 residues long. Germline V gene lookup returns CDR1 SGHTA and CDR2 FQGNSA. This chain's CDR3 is CASSAILSDEKLFF. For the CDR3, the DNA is TGTGCCAGCAGCGCTATCCTGAGTGATGAAAAACTGTTTTTT. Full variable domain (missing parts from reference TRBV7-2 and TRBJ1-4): GAGVSQSPSNKVTEKGKDVELRCDPISGHTALYWYRQSLGQGLEFLIYFQGNSAPDKSGLPSDRFSAERTGGSVSTLTIQRTQQEDSAVYLCASSAILSDEKLFFGSGTQLSVL.